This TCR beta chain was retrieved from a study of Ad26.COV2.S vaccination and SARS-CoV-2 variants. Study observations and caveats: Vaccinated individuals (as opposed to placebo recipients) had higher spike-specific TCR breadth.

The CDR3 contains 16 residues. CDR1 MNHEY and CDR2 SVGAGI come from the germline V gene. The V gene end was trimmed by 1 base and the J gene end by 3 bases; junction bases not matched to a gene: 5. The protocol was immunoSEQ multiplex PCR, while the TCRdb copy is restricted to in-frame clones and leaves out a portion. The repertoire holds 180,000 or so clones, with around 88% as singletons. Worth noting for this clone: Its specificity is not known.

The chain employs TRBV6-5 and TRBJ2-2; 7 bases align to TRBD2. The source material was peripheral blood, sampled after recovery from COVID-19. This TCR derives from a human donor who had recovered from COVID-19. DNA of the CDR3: TGTGCCAGCAGTTACTGGGGGGGGAGGGACACCGGGGAGCTGTTTTTT. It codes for CASSYWGGRDTGELFF.